This note documents a single T cell receptor (beta chain) sequence. These data originate in a study of blood T cell repertoires in COVID-19. The CDR3 extends over 16 amino acids. The V gene's germline CDR1 is SGHVS and CDR2 FNYEAQ. After removal of 1 base from V and 0 bases from J, the junction contained 2 bases not matched to a gene. Measured with immunoSEQ multiplex PCR; TCRdb has only the in-frame clones, and not every one. The sample records roughly 80,000 clones, about 83% being singletons. This chain links TRBV7-6 with TRBJ1-5; 8 bases line up with TRBD1. Sequencing was carried out using peripheral blood. The receptor's source is a man aged 50-60 years with acute or convalescent COVID-19. The CDR3 DNA follows: TGTGCCAGCAGCTTAGGGACAGGGACTAGCAATCAGCCCCAGCATTTT. Translating gives CASSLGTGTSNQPQHF. The whole variable domain, remainder taken from reference TRBV7-6 and TRBJ1-5, is GAGVSQSPRYKVTKRGQDVALRCDPISGHVSLYWYRQALGQGPEFLTYFNYEAQQDKSGLPNDRFSAERPEGSISTLTIQRTEQRDSAMYRCASSLGTGTSNQPQHFGDGTRLSIL.